The rows below give T cell receptor beta chains drawn from one sample of a study of long-term antiretroviral therapy in people with HIV. Only in-frame clones appear in the TCRdb table, and some are missing; sequencing was by immunoSEQ multiplex PCR. The sample holds some 30,000 clones, about nine tenths seen once. This specimen consisted of unsorted PBMCs, obtained 3.1 years after starting antiretroviral therapy. These receptor sequences come from a man between 18 and 29 years old with HIV. Each CDR3 is given with its conserved first and last residue. D genes are given only for firm matches. Expanded clones are given a class, and other clones once, few, many or no size at all.

>TRBJ2-7|TRBV5-5|.|.|14
TGTGCCAGCAGCTTGGAGGAAGGCTCCTACGAGCAGTACTTC
CASSLEEGSYEQYF
>TRBJ2-1|TRBV14|.|.|18
TGTGCCAGCAGCCCCAATGCCGGAGACTCCATAACCTTGAATGAGCAGTTCTTC
CASSPNAGDSITLNEQFF
>TRBJ1-2|TRBV6-1|.|once|12
TGTGCCATAACCGAGACTAACTATGGCTACACCTTC
CAITETNYGYTF
>TRBJ1-1|TRBV4-2|TRBD1|.|15
TGTGCCAGCACCGAGTCGACAGGGGGGTTCACTGAAGCTTTCTTT
CASTESTGGFTEAFF
>TRBJ1-2|TRBV29-1|TRBD1|.|13
TGCAGCGCAAGAAGAGAGACAGGGAAGACCTACACCTTC
CSARRETGKTYTF
>TRBJ1-4|TRBV7-9|.|.|18
TGTGCCAGCAGCTACTTACTAGGGCTTCCCTCGGTTGATGAAAAACTGTTTTTT
CASSYLLGLPSVDEKLFF
>TRBJ2-6|TRBV9|.|.|16
TGTGCCAGCAGCGTAGGGCATAGCTCTGGGGCCAACGTCCTGACTTTC
CASSVGHSSGANVLTF
>TRBJ1-4|TRBV7-8|.|.|14
TGTGCCAGCAGCTTATTGGGGAGTGGAGAAAAACTGTTTTTT
CASSLLGSGEKLFF
>TRBJ2-3|TRBV1|.|.|17
TGCACCAGCAGCCTCTTTGCTAGCGGAGATAGCACAGATACGCAGTATTTT
CTSSLFASGDSTDTQYF
>TRBJ2-7|TRBV7-9|.|.|11
TGTGCCAGCAGCCCATCCTACGAGCAGTACTTC
CASSPSYEQYF
>TRBJ1-2|TRBV6-5|TRBD1|medium-sized|13
TGTGCCAGCAGTTACAGCCCAGGGGGTGGCTACACCTTC
CASSYSPGGGYTF
>TRBJ1-2|TRBV7-2|.|.|12
TGTGCCAGCAGCTTAAGTCTATATGGCTACACCTTC
CASSLSLYGYTF
>TRBJ2-7|TRBV6-5|.|once|14
TGTGCCAGCAGTCAATCGACAGGCAACTACGAGCAGTACTTC
CASSQSTGNYEQYF
>TRBJ1-1|TRBV27|.|.|12
TGTGCCGCCAGGGGAGGGGGCACTGAAGCTTTCTTT
CAARGGGTEAFF
>TRBJ2-3|TRBV15|.|.|14
TGTGCCACCAGCTGGGATGGGAGCACAGATACGCAGTATTTT
CATSWDGSTDTQYF
>TRBJ2-5|TRBV18|.|.|16
TGTGCCAGCTCACCCCTCCGGGACCTCGAAAAAGAGACCCAGTACTTC
CASSPLRDLEKETQYF